Listed below are T cell receptor beta chains from one sample, sequenced in a study of OX40 agonist ivuxolimab in advanced cancers. The protocol was immunoSEQ multiplex PCR, while the TCRdb copy is restricted to in-frame clones and leaves out a portion. The profile shows fewer than 95,000 clones, under 95% of them singletons. The sample here was CD4+ or CD8+ T cells sorted from blood, taken in a trial of the OX40 agonist ivuxolimab. These receptors all stem from an adult with an advanced solid tumor such as melanoma, head and neck, liver or kidney cancer. The CDR3 runs from the conserved cysteine through the conserved F or W. Fields, in order: V gene, J gene, CDR3 length, clone size, D gene, CDR3 protein, CDR3 DNA. A D gene is named only where the DNA matches it firmly. Size is stated for part of the rows, as once, few or many counts, or as a class when the clone is expanded.

TRBV28,TRBJ1-2,12,-,-,CASRGSSYGYTF,TGTGCCAGCAGGGGTTCGAGCTATGGCTACACCTTC
TRBV4-1,TRBJ2-7,14,-,TRBD1,CASSPRQGAYEQYF,TGCGCCAGCAGTCCGAGACAGGGGGCCTACGAGCAGTACTTC
TRBV21-1,TRBJ2-7,20,-,-,CASSKARLGLTLLFPYEQYF,TGTGCCAGCAGCAAAGCCCGGTTGGGACTTACCCTCCTGTTTCCTTACGAGCAGTACTTC
TRBV5-6,TRBJ2-5,14,-,-,CASSLPTGQETQYF,TGTGCCAGCAGCTTACCGACAGGCCAAGAGACCCAGTACTTC
TRBV30,TRBJ2-5,16,-,TRBD2,CAWNSGLAGDGKTQYF,TGTGCCTGGAATAGTGGACTAGCGGGAGACGGGAAGACCCAGTACTTC
TRBV4-2,TRBJ2-1,16,-,TRBD1,CASSPRDRDSYNEQFF,TGTGCCAGCAGCCCAAGGGACAGGGACTCCTACAATGAGCAGTTCTTC
TRBV18,TRBJ1-1,13,-,-,CASSPAGNTEAFF,TGTGCCAGCTCACCGGCGGGAAACACTGAAGCTTTCTTT
TRBV7-2,TRBJ2-3,16,-,TRBD2,CASSSGLAGETDTQYF,TGTGCCAGCAGCTCGGGACTAGCGGGAGAAACAGATACGCAGTATTTT
TRBV15,TRBJ2-3,17,-,TRBD2,CATSRGPGTRGTDTQYF,TGTGCCACCAGCAGAGGCCCCGGGACTAGGGGCACAGATACGCAGTATTTT
TRBV18,TRBJ1-4,17,-,-,CASSPRETGGTNEKLFF,TGTGCCAGCTCTCCGAGGGAGACTGGTGGAACTAATGAAAAACTGTTTTTT
TRBV18,TRBJ2-1,20,-,TRBD2,CASSARQAKREGSSYNEQFF,TGTGCCAGCTCAGCACGTCAAGCCAAGCGGGAGGGAAGCTCCTACAATGAGCAGTTCTTC
TRBV5-4,TRBJ2-7,15,-,TRBD2,CASSYLAGGIYEQYF,TGTGCCAGCAGCTATCTAGCGGGAGGAATCTACGAGCAGTACTTC
TRBV7-9,TRBJ1-2,14,-,TRBD1,CASSFGTDHYGYTF,TGTGCCAGCAGCTTTGGGACAGACCACTATGGCTACACCTTC
TRBV5-1,TRBJ1-1,15,once,-,CASSLEAGAPTEAFF,TGCGCCAGCAGCTTGGAGGCAGGGGCCCCCACTGAAGCTTTCTTT
TRBV6-6,TRBJ1-2,12,few,-,CASVMERGGYTF,TGTGCCAGCGTCATGGAGAGGGGGGGCTACACCTTC
TRBV4-1,TRBJ2-1,18,-,TRBD2,CASSLGLAGALSYNEQFF,TGCGCCAGCAGCCTCGGACTAGCGGGGGCCCTCTCCTACAATGAGCAGTTCTTC